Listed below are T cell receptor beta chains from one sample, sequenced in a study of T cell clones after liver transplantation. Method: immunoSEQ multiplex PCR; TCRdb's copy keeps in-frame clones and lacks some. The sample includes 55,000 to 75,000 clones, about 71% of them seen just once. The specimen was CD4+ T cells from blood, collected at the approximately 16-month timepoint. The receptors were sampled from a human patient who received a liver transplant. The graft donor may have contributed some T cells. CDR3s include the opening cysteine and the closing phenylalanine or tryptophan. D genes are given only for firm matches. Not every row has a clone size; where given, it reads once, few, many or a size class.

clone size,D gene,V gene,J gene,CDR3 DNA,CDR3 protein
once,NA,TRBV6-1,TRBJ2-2,TGTGCCAGCAGATTAGACTTGAACACCGGGGAGCTGTTTTTT,CASRLDLNTGELFF
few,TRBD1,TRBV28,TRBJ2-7,TGTGCCAGCAGTTCGGGACAGGGGTCTCAGTACTTC,CASSSGQGSQYF
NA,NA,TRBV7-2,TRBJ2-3,TGTGCCAGCAGCTTAGTCAGCCCCGATACGCAGTATTTT,CASSLVSPDTQYF
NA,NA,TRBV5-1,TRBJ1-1,TGCGCCAGCAGCGGATCACAGGGAAAAGGGAACACTGAAGCTTTCTTT,CASSGSQGKGNTEAFF
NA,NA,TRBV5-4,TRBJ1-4,TGTGCCAGCAGCTTGGAGCAGGAGGAACTGTTTTTT,CASSLEQEELFF
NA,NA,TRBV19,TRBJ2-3,TGTGCCAGTAGTATAGGAGGGTGGACAGATACGCAGTATTTT,CASSIGGWTDTQYF
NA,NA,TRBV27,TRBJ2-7,NA,CASSLVWADGSLDF
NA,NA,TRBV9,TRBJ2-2,TGTGCCAGCAGCGCCGGGACTCTGGCGAACACCGGGGAGCTGTTTTTT,CASSAGTLANTGELFF
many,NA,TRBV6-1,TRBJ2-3,TGTGCCAGCAGCGGTGACCCAGATACGCAGTATTTT,CASSGDPDTQYF
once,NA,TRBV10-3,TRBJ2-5,TGTGCCATCAGTGAGACATTAGTCCAAGGGGGGACCCAGTACTTC,CAISETLVQGGTQYF
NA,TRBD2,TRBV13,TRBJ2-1,TGTGCCAGCAGCTTAACTAGCGCCTCCTACAATGAGCAGTTCTTC,CASSLTSASYNEQFF
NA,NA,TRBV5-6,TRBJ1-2,TGTGCCAGCAGCGGGGGCGAGGGGGTGTGGCCCCTTGGCGGCTACACCTTC,CASSGGEGVWPLGGYTF
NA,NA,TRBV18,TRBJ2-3,TGTGCCAGCTCACCGTCTAGCACAGATACGCAGTATTTT,CASSPSSTDTQYF
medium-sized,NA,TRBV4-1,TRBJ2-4,TGCGCCAGCAGCCCAGAGGACAGTGGGAGGAACATTCAGTACTTC,CASSPEDSGRNIQYF
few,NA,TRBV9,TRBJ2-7,TGTGCCAGCAGCGTAGAGGAAGGGACCAGGCAGTACTTC,CASSVEEGTRQYF
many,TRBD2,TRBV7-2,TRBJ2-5,TGTGCCAGCAGCTTCGGGACTAGCGGGGGCCAAGAGACCCAGTACTTC,CASSFGTSGGQETQYF
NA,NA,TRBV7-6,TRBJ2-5,TGTGCCAGCAGCTTAACTCCGGGAGACGGAGAGACCCAGTACTTC,CASSLTPGDGETQYF
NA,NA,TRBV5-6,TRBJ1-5,TGTGCCAGCAGCCTGGGACTTGGCAATCAGCCCCAGCATTTT,CASSLGLGNQPQHF
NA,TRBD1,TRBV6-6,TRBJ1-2,TGTGCCAGCAGTTACCATCTACAGGGGGAAGGCTACACCTTC,CASSYHLQGEGYTF
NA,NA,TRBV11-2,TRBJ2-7,TGTGCCAGCAGCTTAGATTTTACAGGAGCCTACGAGCAGTACTTC,CASSLDFTGAYEQYF
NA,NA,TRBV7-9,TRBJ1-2,TGTGCCAGCAGCTTAGACGGTTCAATAGCCGCTGGCTACACCTTC,CASSLDGSIAAGYTF
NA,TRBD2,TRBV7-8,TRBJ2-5,TGTGCCAGCAGCCTTAGCGGGGGGGCCGAGACCCAGTACTTC,CASSLSGGAETQYF
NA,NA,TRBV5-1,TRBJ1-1,TGCGCCAGCAGCTTGGGGAGGAACACTGAAGCTTTCTTT,CASSLGRNTEAFF
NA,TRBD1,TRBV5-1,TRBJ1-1,TGCGCCAGCAGCTCCTGGACGGGACAGGCGCAGAACACTGAAGCTTTCTTT,CASSSWTGQAQNTEAFF
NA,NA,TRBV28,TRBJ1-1,TGTGCCAGCAGTAGTATATCTGGGGGGTGGACTGAAGCTTTCTTT,CASSSISGGWTEAFF
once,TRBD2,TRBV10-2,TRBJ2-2,TGCGCCAGCAGTGAGATTACCGGGACTAGCGGGAGGGCCGGGGAGCTGTTTTTT,CASSEITGTSGRAGELFF
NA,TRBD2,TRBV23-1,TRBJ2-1,TGCGCCAGCAGTCAATCGGGCGGGAGGATTCTTGGTGAGCAGTTCTTC,CASSQSGGRILGEQFF
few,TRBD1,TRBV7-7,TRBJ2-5,TGTGCCAGCAGCTTAGATGGACAGGGTGGAGAGACCCAGTACTTC,CASSLDGQGGETQYF
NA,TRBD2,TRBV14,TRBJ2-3,TGTGCCAGCAGCCAAGACTTCGGACTAGCGGGAGGGCCATTCCCAGATACGCAGTATTTT,CASSQDFGLAGGPFPDTQYF
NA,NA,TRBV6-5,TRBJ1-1,TGTGCCAGCAGTCCCCGGGACTGGGGGAGGTCTGAAGCTTTCTTT,CASSPRDWGRSEAFF
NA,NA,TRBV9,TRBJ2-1,TGTGCCAGCAGCGTATTGTCAGCTAACAATGAGCAGTTCTTC,CASSVLSANNEQFF
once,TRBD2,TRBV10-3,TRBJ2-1,TGTGCCATCAGTGGGGTAGCGGGAATCGATGAGCAGTTCTTC,CAISGVAGIDEQFF
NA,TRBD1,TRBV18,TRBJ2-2,TGTGCCAGCTCACCACTTAACCAGGGGGCGATCGCCGGGGAGCTGTTTTTT,CASSPLNQGAIAGELFF
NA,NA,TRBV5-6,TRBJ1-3,TGTGCCAGCAGCTCGTGGTGGCTCTCTGGAAACACCATATATTTT,CASSSWWLSGNTIYF
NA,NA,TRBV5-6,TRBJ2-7,TGTGCCAGCAGCTTACAGGGGGGGTACGAGCAGTACTTC,CASSLQGGYEQYF
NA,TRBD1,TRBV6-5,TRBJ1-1,TGTGCCAGCAGTTCCCCCGGACAGGCAGCTTTCTTT,CASSSPGQAAFF
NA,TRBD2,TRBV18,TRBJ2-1,TGTGCCAGCTCGCACGGGATAGCGGGAGGGGCCTACAATGAGCAGTTCTTC,CASSHGIAGGAYNEQFF
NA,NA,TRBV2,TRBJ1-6,TGTGCCAGCAGTTCCGGGACCGATTCACCCCTCCACTTT,CASSSGTDSPLHF
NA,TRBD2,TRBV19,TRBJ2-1,TGTGCCAGTAGTACAGGACTAGCGGGAGGACATCGAAGCTACAATGAGCAGTTCTTC,CASSTGLAGGHRSYNEQFF
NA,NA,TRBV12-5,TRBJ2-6,TGTGCTAGTGGCCCCCCAGGGCACTCTGGGGCCAACGTCCTGACTTTC,CASGPPGHSGANVLTF
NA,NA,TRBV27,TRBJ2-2,TGTGCCAGCAGTTTAAAGATAATCGGGGAGCTGTTTTTT,CASSLKIIGELFF
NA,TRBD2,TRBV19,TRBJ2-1,TGTGCCAGTAGTATAGATAGTCCAGCGGGACTAGTATACAATGAGCAGTTCTTC,CASSIDSPAGLVYNEQFF
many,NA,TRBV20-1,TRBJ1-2,TGCAGTGCTAGAGTGGGAGGCTACACCTTC,CSARVGGYTF
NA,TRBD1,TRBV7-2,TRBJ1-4,TGTGCCAGCAGCCCGGACAGGGGGCGGAAGGAAAAACTGTTTTTT,CASSPDRGRKEKLFF
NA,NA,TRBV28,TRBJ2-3,TGTGCCAGCAGCGGACAGATCGAGCAGTATTTT,CASSGQIEQYF
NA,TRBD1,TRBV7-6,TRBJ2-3,TGTGCCAGCAGCGCAGACAGGGCGGCCCATACGCAGTATTTT,CASSADRAAHTQYF
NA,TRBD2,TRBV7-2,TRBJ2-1,TGTGCCAGCAGCTACGGACTAGCGGGAGGTCGGAATGAGCAGTTCTTC,CASSYGLAGGRNEQFF
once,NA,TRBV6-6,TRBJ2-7,TGTGCCAGCAGTTTAGGACTGCCCGGGGCGCGGTCCGAGCAGTACTTC,CASSLGLPGARSEQYF
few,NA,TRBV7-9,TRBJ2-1,TGTGCCACTCGAAGGGGGGTTATCTACAATGAGCAGTTCTTC,CATRRGVIYNEQFF
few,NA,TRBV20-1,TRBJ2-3,TGCAGTGCTATCTGGGGAGATACGCAGTATTTT,CSAIWGDTQYF
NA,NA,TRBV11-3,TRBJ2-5,TGTGCCAGCAGTTCGGCGGACCGGCCGGAGACCCAGTACTTC,CASSSADRPETQYF
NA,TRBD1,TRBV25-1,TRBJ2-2,TGTGCCAGCAACAGACCGACAGGGAAGAGGTCCGGGGAGCTGTTTTTT,CASNRPTGKRSGELFF